These 17 T cell receptor beta chains share one sample of origin, sequenced in a study of blood T cells in healthy people across ages. It was with a sample-barcoded 5' primer and a J-beta primer mix that a second PCR of roughly 7 to 12 cycles was run. Using its own MiXCR run on the 5' RACE reads, TCRdb lists one record per CDR3 protein. There are around 1,000,000 distinct CDR3 sequences in the sample; approximately 26% occur only once, and less than 0.85% lies in the top ten. These data were likewise used in another study, on T cells of mothers and their children.

The sequenced sample consisted of blood. The receptor set was obtained from a girl under 10 years old in good health.

The chain couples TRBV10-3 to TRBJ1-1; D not certain. Per the germline V gene, CDR1 is ENHRY and CDR2 is SYGVKD. Between the trimmed V and J ends, which lost 6 bases and 7 bases, there was a span of 15 bases. The CDR3 totals 13 residues. CDR3 nucleotides: TGTGCCATCAGACAGTTTAACAAGAATGAAGCTTTCTTT. Translated: CAIRQFNKNEAFF.

This clonotype was found a few times. The chain recombines TRBV28 with TRBJ2-4; D remains unclear. The length of the CDR3 is 15 residues. Germline V gives CDR1 MDHEN, CDR2 SYDVKM. V was shortened by 6 bases and J by 0 bases, with 12 bases between the two germline ends. The CDR3 reads CASSTPELAKNIQYF. The DNA for the CDR3 is TGTGCCAGCAGCACCCCCGAATTAGCCAAAAACATTCAGTACTTC. Full variable domain (outside the CDR3, taken from reference TRBV28 and TRBJ2-4): DVKVTQSSRYLVKRTGEKVFLECVQDMDHENMFWYRQDPGLGLRLIYFSYDVKMKEKGDIPEGYSVSREKKERFSLILESASTNQTSMYLCASSTPELAKNIQYFGAGTRLSVL.

The V call is TRBV5-5, the J call TRBJ2-7; D uncertain. Germline-derived CDR1 and CDR2 are SGHKS and YYEKEE (reference sequence). Trimming removed 3 bases from V and 5 bases from J, with 12 bases in between. CDR3 length: 13 residues. CDR3 sequence: CASSSVAAHEQYF. As DNA, the CDR3 is TGTGCCAGCAGCTCCGTGGCTGCCCACGAGCAGTACTTC.

This clonotype was detected only a few times. V usage is TRBV7-2 and J usage is TRBJ2-6; TRBD2 might be the D (6 bases). V was pared by 5 bases and J by 2 bases, with 16 bases between. The CDR3 consists of 17 residues. Germline loops: CDR1 SGHTA, CDR2 FQGNSA. In DNA form, the CDR3 reads TGTGCCAGCAGCCCCGGGGGAAGGAAAGCTGGGGCCAACGTCCTGACTTTC. This codes for CASSPGGRKAGANVLTF.

This clonotype was seen more than once but under ten times. The chain joins TRBV7-9 to TRBJ2-5; 9 positions match TRBD2. V lost 5 bases and J lost 6; bases outside the gene matches: 16. Germline V gene sequence: CDR1 SEHNR, CDR2 FQNEAQ (reference sequence). The CDR3 length is 17 residues. The CDR3 DNA reads as TGTGCCAGCAGCCCTGATTTACTCGCTAGCGGGGCACAGACCCAGTACTTC. It encodes CASSPDLLASGAQTQYF.

This clonotype was counted once. The V gene is TRBV5-1, the J gene TRBJ1-1; D remains ambiguous. Germline-derived CDR1 and CDR2 are SGHRS and YFSETQ. Trimming removed 4 bases from V and 1 base from J, with 11 bases in between. The CDR3 is 14 residues long. The CDR3 nucleotides read TGCGCCAGCAGCGTAGGTTCGGCGAACACTGAAGCTTTCTTT. Translation: CASSVGSANTEAFF.

The CDR3 coding sequence is TGCAGCGTTGAAGTCTGGGGGACTAGCGGGAGTATCTCGCAGTTCTTC. Amino acid sequence: CSVEVWGTSGSISQFF. The chain has TRBV29-1 and TRBJ2-1, with 14 bases lining up with TRBD2. Germline values: CDR1 SQVTM, CDR2 ANQGSEA. This CDR3 contains 16 residues. The J segment lost 12 bases and the V segment lost 1 base, leaving 11 bases of the junction unmatched.

This clonotype was picked up a small number of times. The V and J genes are TRBV11-2 and TRBJ2-1; 7 positions match TRBD2. CDR3 length equals 15 residues. V trimming: 5 bases; J trimming: 4 bases; junction bases outside the gene matches: 8. Germline V gene data show CDR1 as SGHAT and CDR2 as FQNNGV. Here the CDR3 reads CASSPQAGYYNEQFF. CDR3 nucleotides: TGTGCCAGCAGCCCCCAAGCGGGATATTACAATGAGCAGTTCTTC.

This clonotype was detected many times. The chain uses TRBV29-1 and TRBJ1-2; the D gene is possibly TRBD1 (6 bases). Trimming stripped 6 bases from V and 4 bases from J, with 9 bases between. Per germline, CDR1 SQVTM and CDR2 ANQGSEA. This CDR3 has 11 amino acids. In DNA, the CDR3 is TGCAGCGTCACAGGGCTCTATGGCTACACCTTC. Protein sequence: CSVTGLYGYTF.

This clonotype was recorded a few times. The chain combines TRBV20-1 with TRBJ2-5; 10 bases are a match to TRBD1. V shed 6 bases and J 4 bases; nucleotides not matched to a gene: 8. The CDR3 loop spans 14 amino acids. Germline loops: CDR1 DFQATT, CDR2 SNEGSKA (reference sequence). DNA for the CDR3: TGCAGTGCCCACACGGGACAGGGGCGAGAGACCCAGTACTTC. This gives the protein CSAHTGQGRETQYF.

This chain joins TRBV7-9 and TRBJ1-5; D is uncertain. Germline lookup yields CDR1 SEHNR and CDR2 FQNEAQ (reference sequence). The length of the CDR3 is 12 residues. Trimming took off 9 bases at V and 5 bases at J, with 11 bases between the two ends. The CDR3 reads CASALSDQPQHF. DNA for the CDR3: TGTGCCAGTGCCTTAAGCGATCAGCCCCAGCATTTT.

This clonotype appeared a single time. This sequence joins TRBV29-1 and TRBJ2-3; the match to TRBD2 covers 7 bases. The CDR3 runs 15 residues. The V gene's germline CDR1 is SQVTM and CDR2 ANQGSEA. V was clipped by 1 base and J by 1 base; unmatched bases: 5. CDR3 nucleotide sequence: TGCAGCGTTGAAGCCGAGGGAGGGGGCACAGATACGCAGTATTTT. Its translation is CSVEAEGGGTDTQYF.

This clonotype was found a few times. The chain recombines TRBV5-6 with TRBJ2-3; 14 bases are a match to TRBD2. The CDR3 has 15 amino acids. Germline CDR1 SGHDT, CDR2 YYEEEE. With 2 bases clipped from V and 7 bases from J, the junction kept 3 bases outside the gene matches. CDR3 protein: CASSFGTSGGHTQYF. The DNA of the CDR3 is TGTGCCAGCAGCTTCGGGACTAGCGGGGGTCATACGCAGTATTTT.

The rearrangement uses TRBV7-9 and TRBJ2-3; D is unresolved. Germline V gene data show CDR1 as SEHNR and CDR2 as FQNEAQ (reference sequence). Trimming took 1 base from V and 4 from J, leaving 12 bases between them. The CDR3 is made up of 15 amino acids. The DNA of the CDR3 is TGTGCCAGCAGCTTAGGCCTCTCAGTAGCAGATACGCAGTATTTT. Its translation is CASSLGLSVADTQYF.

The chain couples TRBV5-1 to TRBJ2-3; D may match TRBD1 or TRBD2 (5 bases each). V shed 2 bases and J shed 4 bases, with 11 bases lying between them. Germline values: CDR1 SGHRS, CDR2 YFSETQ. CDR3 length: 14 amino acids. The CDR3: CASSFYQGADTQYF. The CDR3 DNA reads TGCGCCAGCAGCTTCTACCAGGGAGCAGATACGCAGTATTTT. The complete variable domain, with remaining parts taken from reference TRBV5-1 and TRBJ2-3, reads KAGVTQTPRYLIKTRGQQVTLSCSPISGHRSVSWYQQTPGQGLQFLFEYFSETQRNKGNFPGRFSGRQFSNSRSEMNVSTLELGDSALYLCASSFYQGADTQYFGPGTRLTVL.

Remarks on this clonotype: One end of the junction does not line up with germline, which may come from a read error. The V and J genes are TRBV7-2 and TRBJ2-5, with D perhaps assigned TRBD1 or TRBD2 (5 bases each). The CDR3 runs 16 residues. CDR1 is SGHTA and CDR2 is FQGNSA in the germline V gene. CDR3 in amino acids: CASGLGEMAGHETQYF. Written as DNA, the CDR3 is TGTGCCAGCGGCTTGGGGGAGATGGCCGGTCATGAGACCCAGTACTTC.

This clonotype has more than one count but fewer than ten. The chain couples TRBV29-1 to TRBJ2-5, with 11 nucleotides matching TRBD2. The end of the DNA is better explained by TRBJ2-1, so the J call may be wrong. Germline values: CDR1 SQVTM, CDR2 ANQGSEA. This CDR3 is built from 16 residues. The CDR3 sequence is CSALGVSGREYNEQFF. In DNA form, the CDR3 reads TGCAGCGCCCTGGGGGTTAGCGGGAGGGAGTACAATGAGCAGTTCTTC.